The clone carrying this T cell receptor (beta chain) was counted once. The antigen is unknown. This sample stems from a study of CD8 T cells in ankylosing spondylitis. Study-level results: Peripheral blood held disease-linked clones only at relatively low frequency, and these were CD8+.

Each CDR3 protein is one row after TCRdb ran MiXCR on the 5' RACE reads. This table holds 270,000 or so distinct CDR3 sequences, about a sixth found once. Sequencing input: blood, either unsorted or a sorted T cell fraction (not recorded which). The TCR originated in a male donor with ankylosing spondylitis or in good health (not recorded which).

This CDR3 reads CASSPDRANGPDTQYF. In DNA, the CDR3 is TGTGCCAGCAGCCCAGACCGGGCTAATGGGCCAGATACGCAGTATTTT. The chain joins TRBV7-8 to TRBJ2-3; no clear D gene. V lost 5 bases and J lost 4, with 19 bases in between. The germline V gene has CDR1 SGHVS and CDR2 FQNEAQ. This CDR3 contains 16 residues.